The 18 T cell receptor beta chains below come from one sample, sequenced in a study of tumor-infiltrating lymphocytes in primary liver carcinoma. A constant-region primer served to make TCR beta cDNA from 500 to 550 ng total RNA. Each TCR beta library was derived from three nested multiplex PCR rounds that employed slightly modified ARM-PCR. In the first two PCR rounds, TRBV1-TRBV30 forward primers were paired with a C-beta reverse primer, and each round lasted about 10 cycles. TCRdb fed the multiplex PCR reads into MiXCR, producing one record per CDR3 protein. Among 75,000 to 80,000 distinct CDR3 sequences listed, about 75% were seen once. Co-extraction of both nucleic acids (RNA and DNA) used roughly 18-32 mg of unsorted bulk tissue. The source material was tumor-adjacent normal liver tissue. These receptors all come from a middle-aged man with primary liver carcinoma and hepatitis B virus infection.

This clonotype appeared once. The CDR3 does not close with the conserved phenylalanine or tryptophan, likely indicating a read error. The chain employs TRBV7-8 and TRBJ2-1; D is possibly TRBD2 (5 bases). CDR1 SGHVS and CDR2 FQNEAQ come from the germline V gene. The CDR3 contains 18 residues. The CDR3 is CASSPLGGSAVSHNEQFS. In nucleotides, the CDR3 is TGTGCCAGCAGCCCGCTTGGAGGCTCAGCGGTCTCCCACAATGAACAGTTCTCC.

The chain links TRBV6-1 to TRBJ1-5; D uncertain. The J call could be wrong; TRBJ2-3 is a better fit for the DNA end. The CDR3 totals 12 residues. CDR1 MNHNS and CDR2 SASEGT come from the germline V gene. CDR3 in DNA: TGTGCCAGTCAGGATCTTTCCGAGCCCCAGTATTTT. Protein product: CASQDLSEPQYF.

As for this clonotype: Here the CDR3 omits its conserved ending phenylalanine or tryptophan, so a read error is the likely source. This chain uses TRBV4-3 with TRBJ2-5; 10 bases map to TRBD2. Trimming at V came to 1 base and at J to 5 bases, leaving 10 bases not matched to a gene. Germline V gene data show CDR1 as LGHNA and CDR2 as YSLEER. This CDR3 region has 17 residues. CDR3 in amino acids: CASSQAVSGRTGETQYL. The CDR3 DNA sequence: TGCGCCAGCAGCCAAGCGGTTAGCGGGAGGACTGGTGAGACCCAGTACTTA.

This rearrangement joins TRBV9 to TRBJ2-7, with 9 bases fitting TRBD1. V gave up 2 bases and J gave up 10 bases; unmatched junction bases: 10. Germline CDR1 and CDR2: SGDLS and YYNGEE. The CDR3 has 14 residues. The CDR3 coding sequence is TGTGCCAGCAGCGTGGGGACAGGGATATGCGAACAGTACTTC. This encodes CASSVGTGICEQYF. The whole variable domain, remainder taken from reference TRBV9 and TRBJ2-7, is DSGVTQTPKHLITATGQRVTLRCSPRSGDLSVYWYQQSLDQGLQFLIQYYNGEERAKGNILERFSAQQFPDLHSELNLSSLELGDSALYFCASSVGTGICEQYFGPGTRLTVT.

This chain uses TRBV29-1 with TRBJ2-3; D unresolved. CDR3 length: 13 residues. Per germline, CDR1 SQVTM and CDR2 ANQGSEA. Trimming stripped 8 bases from V and 0 bases from J, with 12 bases between. The CDR3 reads CSFRAISTDTQYF. CDR3 nucleotides: TGCAGCTTCCGGGCAATTAGCACAGATACGCAGTATTTT.

Remarks on this clonotype: One end of the junction is discordant with germline, which a read error may explain. V gene TRBV6-1 combines with J gene TRBJ2-1; D call uncertain. Germline-derived CDR1 and CDR2 are MNHNS and SASEGT. This CDR3 is 14 amino acids long. CDR3 residues: CASQDRASYNEQFF. The CDR3 DNA reads as TGTGCCAGCCAGGATAGGGCCTCCTACAATGAACAGTTCTTC.

On this clonotype itself: Without the conserved terminal phenylalanine or tryptophan, this CDR3 likely stems from a read error. The rearrangement joins TRBV5-1 to TRBJ2-3; D perhaps matches TRBD2 (6 bases). Germline V gene sequence: CDR1 SGHRS, CDR2 YFSETQ. V dropped 0 bases and J dropped 6 bases, with 11 bases sitting between them. This CDR3 has 14 amino acids. CDR3 sequence reads: CASSLDGSGDTQYY. CDR3 sequence (DNA): TGCGCCAGCAGCTTGGACGGGAGCGGGGATACGCAGTATTAT.

For this clonotype: A read error may produce the germline difference seen at one junction end. The chain employs TRBV6-6 and TRBJ2-7; D might be TRBD1 (6 bases). This CDR3 is built from 13 residues. The germline gives CDR1 MNHNY, CDR2 SVGAGI (reference sequence). CDR3 residues: CASSYGGGHEQYF. The CDR3 DNA reads TGTGCCAGCAGTTACGGGGGCGGTCACGAACAGTACTTC.

With respect to this clonotype: This may come from a read error, since a much larger clone is one base off. The chain carries TRBV7-9 and TRBJ2-3; TRBD2 agrees at 10 bases. The V segment lost 3 bases and the J segment 4 bases; nucleotides outside the gene matches: 13. CDR3 length: 18 amino acids. The germline V gene encodes CDR1 SEHNR and CDR2 FQNEAQ (reference sequence). This CDR3 reads CASSFDITTSGAPDTQYF. CDR3 sequence (DNA): TGTGCCAGCAGCTTCGATATAACAACTAGCGGGGCTCCAGATACGCAGTATTTT.

Turning to this clonotype: A much larger clone differs from this one at a single base, so this may be a read error. The chain employs TRBV7-9 and TRBJ2-6; no clear D gene. This CDR3 spans 18 amino acids. Germline V lookup: CDR1 SEHNR, CDR2 FQNEAQ (reference sequence). Trimming took off 1 base at V and 0 bases at J, with 13 bases between the two ends. In DNA, the CDR3 is TGTGCCAGCAGCTTAGATTTCGTCAGGAGCTCTGGGGCCAACGTCCTGACTTTC. Encoded protein: CASSLDFVRSSGANVLTF.

The J gene is TRBJ2-5, the V gene TRBV6-1; TRBD2 matches at 8 bases. Germline V gene lookup returns CDR1 MNHNS and CDR2 SASEGT. The CDR3 length is 15 residues. The ends lost 7 bases at V and 5 bases at J; junction bases unmatched: 12. The CDR3 loop reads CASTGLAGGSETQYF. The DNA of the CDR3 is TGTGCCAGCACTGGACTAGCTGGGGGTTCGGAGACCCAGTACTTC.

A note on this clonotype: The junction differs from germline at one of its ends, possibly a read error. This chain links TRBV5-1 with TRBJ2-7, with D perhaps matching TRBD2 (6 bases). This CDR3 contains 15 residues. Germline CDR1 is SGHRS and CDR2 is YFSETQ. Here the CDR3 reads CANSLEGTTSSEQYF. The DNA for the CDR3 is TGCGCCAACAGCTTGGAGGGGACGACCAGCAGCGAGCAGTACTTC.

This clonotype was counted a few times. This rearrangement joins TRBV10-3 to TRBJ2-3; D possibly corresponds to TRBD2 (5 bases). The CDR3 consists of 10 residues. V gave up 10 bases and J gave up 6 bases, with 8 bases separating them. CDR1 is ENHRY and CDR2 is SYGVKD in the germline V gene. In nucleotides, the CDR3 is TGTGCCACCTTAGCGGATACGCAGTATTTT. It translates to CATLADTQYF.

On this clonotype itself: A read error is possible here, since a much larger clone lies one base away. The J gene is TRBJ2-1, the V gene TRBV4-1; weak D call: TRBD2 (5 bases). Germline V CDR1 and CDR2: MGHRA, YSYEKL. The CDR3 is made up of 17 amino acids. With 5 bases removed from V and 2 bases from J, the gap between germline ends came to 19 bases. The CDR3 nucleotides read TGCGCCAGCAGCAAGGAACTGGAGGTCCCTCCCTACAATGAGCAGTTCTTC. As protein: CASSKELEVPPYNEQFF.

As for this clonotype: This may arise from a read error, as a much more abundant clone is one base away. The rearrangement links TRBV6-1 to TRBJ2-7, with 9 bases lining up with TRBD1. CDR1 and CDR2 from the germline V gene are MNHNS and SASEGT. There are 13 residues in the CDR3. The DNA of the CDR3 is TGTGTCAGCAGTGACGGGGACAGGGCCGAGCAGTACTTC. It translates to CVSSDGDRAEQYF.

The CDR3 here is CSARPGQRYNEQFF. The CDR3 coding sequence is TGCAGTGCTAGACCGGGACAGCGATACAATGAGCAGTTCTTC. The chain recombines TRBV20-1 with TRBJ2-1; 7 nucleotides line up with TRBD1. Germline-derived CDR1 and CDR2 are DFQATT and SNEGSKA (reference sequence). There are 14 residues in the CDR3. Trimming took 2 bases from V and 4 from J; bases not matched to a gene: 5.

Details on this clonotype: Since a much larger clone is just one base distant, this may be a read error. The chain uses TRBV5-1 and TRBJ2-5; tentative D call: TRBD1 (5 bases). CDR1 is SGHRS, CDR2 YFSETQ, per germline. V was clipped by 6 bases and J by 2 bases, with 17 bases between them. This CDR3 has 15 amino acids. As DNA, the CDR3 is TGCGCCAGCACCTTCCCCGGAAGGGGACAAGAGACCCAGTACTTC. This sequence encodes CASTFPGRGQETQYF.

This clonotype was found once. One end of the junction is discordant with germline, which a read error may explain. The chain recombines TRBV5-5 with TRBJ2-2; a possible D gene is TRBD2 (6 bases). The germline V gene encodes CDR1 SGHKS and CDR2 YYEKEE (reference sequence). The CDR3 is 12 amino acids. CDR3 nucleotides: TGTGCCAGCTGTCCTAACAACGGGGGGCTGTTTTTT. Amino acid sequence: CASCPNNGGLFF.